What follows are 15 T cell receptor beta chains derived from one specimen sequenced in a study of blood T cell repertoires in COVID-19. Produced via immunoSEQ multiplex PCR; TCRdb's table is partial and in-frame only. The data show about 40,000 clones, about 85% seen once. The sequencing input was peripheral blood. The receptors here all came from a human donor in a cohort sampled during active COVID-19.

CDR3 coding DNA: TGTGCCAGCAGCTGGCAGACAGGGGGCAATCAGCCCCAGCATTTT. Translating gives CASSWQTGGNQPQHF. The chain employs TRBV7-8 and TRBJ1-5; 8 bases match TRBD1. Germline V gene data show CDR1 as SGHVS and CDR2 as FQNEAQ. The CDR3 consists of 15 residues. V shed 4 bases and J 2 bases; nucleotides not matched to a gene: 4.

This clone was picked up many times. This chain uses TRBV18 with TRBJ2-7, with TRBD1 as a possible D gene (5 bases). In germline, CDR1 is KGHSH, CDR2 LQKENI. The CDR3 runs 14 residues. With 3 bases removed from V and 2 bases from J, the gap between germline ends came to 11 bases. The CDR3 sequence: CASSPARATYEQYF. The CDR3, as DNA: TGTGCCAGCTCACCGGCCAGGGCAACCTACGAGCAGTACTTC.

The V and J genes are TRBV7-9 and TRBJ1-3; D unclear. The V end lost 2 bases, the J end lost 0 bases, and 5 bases lay between the germline ends. Germline V gene data show CDR1 as SEHNR and CDR2 as FQNEAQ (reference sequence). CDR3 length: 14 residues. The CDR3 DNA reads TGTGCCAGCAGCTTAATCGGCTCTGGAAACACCATATATTTT. It yields the protein CASSLIGSGNTIYF.

V gene TRBV5-1 combines with J gene TRBJ1-4; perhaps TRBD1 as D (6 bases). With 0 bases removed from V and 1 base from J, the gap between germline ends came to 7 bases. Germline V lookup: CDR1 SGHRS, CDR2 YFSETQ. This CDR3 spans 15 amino acids. The CDR3 coding sequence is TGCGCCAGCAGCTTGGAGGACAGAACTAATGAAAAACTGTTTTTT. Its protein is CASSLEDRTNEKLFF.

The rearrangement uses TRBV2 and TRBJ1-5; TRBD1 aligns across 8 bases. CDR1 is SNHLY, CDR2 FYNNEI, per germline. The CDR3 runs 12 residues. Trimming removed 6 bases from V and 7 bases from J; junction bases left unmatched: 2. CDR3 sequence: CASSQGAQPQHF. CDR3 DNA sequence: TGTGCCAGCAGCCAGGGGGCCCAGCCCCAGCATTTT.

The chain has TRBV4-1 and TRBJ2-3; TRBD2 matches at 9 bases. Trimming removed 1 base from V and 3 bases from J; junction bases left unmatched: 5. CDR3 length equals 16 residues. In germline, CDR1 is MGHRA, CDR2 YSYEKL. The CDR3 coding sequence is TGCGCCAGCAGCCAAGGGGGGCTAGCGGGAACAGATACGCAGTATTTT. Protein product: CASSQGGLAGTDTQYF.

This clone was detected many times. The rearrangement uses TRBV27 and TRBJ1-5; 11 nucleotides line up with TRBD1. This CDR3 has 16 amino acids. Germline V gene lookup returns CDR1 MNHEY and CDR2 SMNVEV (reference sequence). Germline trimming cut 5 bases from V and 2 bases from J; bases unmatched to any gene: 5. In nucleotides, the CDR3 is TGTGCCAGCAGTCCAAGGACAGGGGGCGGCAATCAGCCCCAGCATTTT. Encoded protein: CASSPRTGGGNQPQHF.

The rearrangement links TRBV7-9 to TRBJ1-1; no clear D gene. CDR1 and CDR2 from the germline V gene are SEHNR and FQNEAQ (reference sequence). The CDR3 has 12 residues. V was clipped by 5 bases and J by 10 bases, with 14 bases between them. As DNA, the CDR3 is TGTGCCAGCAGCCCCAGTGTTCCGGGAGCTTTCTTT. It specifies CASSPSVPGAFF.

The chain couples TRBV6-6 to TRBJ2-6; D unresolved. This CDR3 has 15 residues. Germline-derived CDR1 and CDR2 are MNHNY and SVGAGI (reference sequence). Trimming pared 5 bases from V and 0 bases from J, leaving 8 bases between. The CDR3 is CASSRPYSGANVLTF. The DNA of the CDR3 is TGTGCCAGCAGTCGGCCCTACTCTGGGGCCAACGTCCTGACTTTC.

The chain has TRBV7-9 and TRBJ2-5, with 7 bases fitting TRBD2. Germline V gene sequence: CDR1 SEHNR, CDR2 FQNEAQ (reference sequence). V lost 1 base to trimming and J lost 4 bases; unmatched junction nucleotides: 6. The CDR3 has 15 amino acids. CDR3 coding DNA: TGTGCCAGCAGCTTAGACGCTGGGGGGGGAGAGACCCAGTACTTC. Translated: CASSLDAGGGETQYF.

The chain uses TRBV2 and TRBJ2-5, with a possible D match to TRBD1 (6 bases). Germline assignment: CDR1 SNHLY and CDR2 FYNNEI. Trimming shortened V by 5 bases and J by 4 bases, and 11 bases separated the two germline ends. The CDR3 spans 13 residues. The CDR3 reads CASSTGIRETQYF. CDR3 coding DNA: TGTGCCAGCAGTACAGGGATAAGAGAGACCCAGTACTTC.

The chain is built from TRBV19 and TRBJ2-3; 9 bases are a match to TRBD1. The CDR3 length is 16 residues. The germline V gene has CDR1 LNHDA and CDR2 SQIVND (reference sequence). Germline trimming cut 9 bases from V and 1 base from J; bases unmatched to any gene: 11. The CDR3 reads CASGTGLGRGTDTQYF. The CDR3 nucleotides are TGTGCCAGCGGGACAGGGTTGGGGCGGGGCACAGATACGCAGTATTTT.

The J gene is TRBJ2-3, the V gene TRBV7-3; 9 bases align to TRBD2. Germline loops: CDR1 SGHTA, CDR2 FQGTGA. The ends lost 4 bases at V and 0 bases at J; junction bases unmatched: 5. This CDR3 spans 16 amino acids. CDR3 residues: CASSSVSGGSTDTQYF. Written as DNA, the CDR3 is TGTGCCAGCAGCTCCGTTAGCGGGGGTAGCACAGATACGCAGTATTTT.

This clone was seen only a few times. The gene calls are TRBV2 and TRBJ2-7; 7 bases are shared with TRBD1. Trimming cost V 7 bases and J 7 bases; bases outside gene matches: 13. The length of the CDR3 is 14 residues. Germline CDR1 SNHLY, CDR2 FYNNEI. The chain's CDR3 is CASKLQGPFGEQYF. The CDR3 DNA sequence: TGTGCCAGCAAATTACAGGGGCCCTTTGGGGAGCAGTACTTC.

This chain connects TRBV6-6 to TRBJ1-5; a weak D match, TRBD1 (5 bases). V was pared by 8 bases and J by 4 bases, with 15 bases between. The CDR3 runs 14 residues. Germline CDR1 and CDR2: MNHNY and SVGAGI (reference sequence). The CDR3 loop reads CASASGRANQPQHF. The CDR3 region has the DNA TGTGCCAGCGCGTCTGGCAGGGCAAATCAGCCCCAGCATTTT.